The next 18 T cell receptor beta chains were all read from a single sample in a study of control samples from healthy donors and cancer patients (dated by TCRdb to 2018 to 2020). Library preparation was by the immunoSEQ multiplex PCR assay. Drawn from immuneACCESS, this table holds only the in-frame rearrangements with V and J called that TCRdb kept. Clones are partly lost; checked studies trace under half to an unresolved V gene and leave the rest unexplained. Present in this sample are just over 80,000 clones, roughly nine tenths of which were seen just once. In total, the top ten clones hold 4.5% to 7% of the sample. Sequencing input: blood. These receptors came from a man aged 45-65 years in good health.

V usage is TRBV30 and J usage is TRBJ1-3; D is perhaps TRBD1 (5 bases). Germline assignment: CDR1 GTSNPN and CDR2 SVGIG (reference sequence). The CDR3 has 16 residues. V was shortened by 5 bases and J by 0 bases, with 17 bases between the two germline ends. CDR3 coding DNA: TGTGCCTGGGGGGAATGGGGCGGAAGCTCTGGAAACACCATATATTTT. Its translation: CAWGEWGGSSGNTIYF. Based on the CDR3 plus reference TRBV30 and TRBJ1-3, the full variable domain is SQTIHQWPATLVQPVGSPLSLECTVEGTSNPNLYWYRQAAGRGLQLLFYSVGIGQISSEVPQNLSASRPQDRQFILSSKKLLLSDSGFYLCAWGEWGGSSGNTIYFGEGSWLTVV.

This rearrangement joins TRBV29-1 to TRBJ2-7; D is unclear. The germline V and J ends were trimmed by 7 bases and 4 bases, with 11 bases remaining between them. This CDR3 region has 11 residues. Germline V lookup: CDR1 SQVTM, CDR2 ANQGSEA. This CDR3 reads CSGLYSYEQYF. The DNA for the CDR3 is TGCAGCGGCCTATATTCTTACGAGCAGTACTTC.

The V gene is TRBV7-9, the J gene TRBJ2-3, with D possibly matching TRBD1 (6 bases). The CDR3 sequence is 16 residues long. Germline V lookup: CDR1 SEHNR, CDR2 FQNEAQ (reference sequence). The V and J ends lost 4 bases and 5 bases respectively, with 19 bases between them. CDR3 in amino acids: CASSSTQGLEVDTQYF. In nucleotides, the CDR3 is TGTGCCAGCAGCTCGACACAGGGCCTGGAGGTAGATACGCAGTATTTT.

The chain uses TRBV19 and TRBJ2-4; D could derive from TRBD1 or TRBD2 (5 bases each). V gave up 5 bases and J gave up 0 bases, with 14 bases separating them. Germline CDR1 is LNHDA and CDR2 is SQIVND (reference sequence). This CDR3 is built from 16 residues. The CDR3 sequence: CASSSGTQIAKNIQYF. The CDR3 region has the DNA TGTGCCAGTAGTTCCGGGACCCAGATAGCCAAAAACATTCAGTACTTC.

This clone occurred once. CDR3 amino acids: CASSPDRDYGYTF. The DNA of the CDR3 is TGTGCCAGCAGCCCTGACAGGGACTATGGCTACACCTTC. V is TRBV5-6 and J is TRBJ1-2; 7 nucleotides line up with TRBD1. The V gene end was trimmed by 4 bases and the J gene end by 3 bases; junction bases not matched to a gene: 3. Germline-derived CDR1 and CDR2 are SGHDT and YYEEEE. This CDR3 comprises 13 residues.

The rearrangement uses TRBV12-3 or TRBV12-4 and TRBJ2-7, with D possibly TRBD1 on 5 matching bases. The V end lost 8 bases, the J end lost 5 bases, and 13 bases lay between the germline ends. CDR3 length equals 12 residues. The CDR3 loop is CASLGAGHEQYF. For the CDR3, the DNA is TGTGCCAGCTTGGGTGCAGGGCACGAGCAGTACTTC.

V gene TRBV3-1 (or the pseudogene TRBV3-2) combines with J gene TRBJ2-7, with no clear D. The CDR3 is 13 amino acids. V was trimmed by 4 bases and J by 5 bases, leaving 12 bases between them. Germline lookup yields CDR1 LGHDT and CDR2 YNNKEL (reference sequence). CDR3 in amino acids: CASSRGIGDEQYF. As DNA, the CDR3 is TGTGCCAGCAGCCGTGGGATTGGGGACGAGCAGTACTTC.

This chain connects TRBV18 to TRBJ1-1, with D perhaps matching TRBD1 (6 bases). V lost 2 bases, J lost 0 bases, and 10 bases lay in between. This CDR3 has 15 amino acids. Per the germline V gene, CDR1 is KGHSH and CDR2 is LQKENI. CDR3 amino acids: CASSPKGVLNTEAFF. The CDR3 bases are TGTGCCAGCTCACCAAAGGGGGTCCTGAACACTGAAGCTTTCTTT.

The chain couples TRBV19 to TRBJ2-2; weak D call: TRBD2 (7 bases). Germline CDR1 and CDR2: LNHDA and SQIVND (reference sequence). V was cut by 6 bases and J by 6 bases, with 23 bases left in between. CDR3 length equals 17 residues. The DNA for the CDR3 is TGTGCCAGTAGGACACACAGGGAGGGAAGGGTGGCCGGGGAGCTGTTTTTT. Its protein is CASRTHREGRVAGELFF.

The genes are TRBV6-5 and TRBJ2-3; 11 positions match TRBD1. The CDR3 totals 15 residues. The V and J ends lost 5 bases and 9 bases, in that order; junction bases with no gene match: 10. CDR1 is MNHEY and CDR2 is SVGAGI in the germline V gene. The CDR3 spells CASSPGGTGGDTQYF. In DNA, the CDR3 is TGTGCCAGCAGTCCCGGCGGGACAGGGGGAGACACGCAGTATTTT.

The J gene is TRBJ2-5, the V gene TRBV7-9; a possible D gene is TRBD2 (5 bases). This CDR3 spans 14 amino acids. The V and J ends lost 5 bases and 5 bases respectively, with 15 bases between them. In germline, CDR1 is SEHNR, CDR2 FQNEAQ (reference sequence). The CDR3 coding sequence is TGTGCCAGCAGCCGTCTTGAGGGTTGGGAGACCCAGTACTTC. Translation: CASSRLEGWETQYF.

The chain combines TRBV4-1 with TRBJ1-2; D is possibly TRBD1 (6 bases). This CDR3 has 14 residues. V was clipped by 5 bases and J by 2 bases, with 12 bases between them. CDR1 is MGHRA, CDR2 YSYEKL, per germline. The chain's CDR3 is CASSYRTANYGYTF. CDR3 sequence (DNA): TGCGCCAGCAGCTACAGGACAGCGAACTATGGCTACACCTTC.

This clone is a singleton in its sample. This chain joins TRBV29-1 and TRBJ1-1; 10 bases align to TRBD1. Germline CDR1 is SQVTM and CDR2 is ANQGSEA. Trimming cost V 4 bases and J 7 bases; bases outside gene matches: 3. The CDR3 has 12 amino acids. For the CDR3, the DNA is TGCAGCGTTGGGGGACAGGGGTTTGAAGCTTTCTTT. Translated, it gives CSVGGQGFEAFF. The full variable domain, completed using reference TRBV29-1 and TRBJ1-1, is SAVISQKPSRDICQRGTSLTIQCQVDSQVTMMFWYRQQPGQSLTLIATANQGSEATYESGFVIDKFPISRPNLTFSTLTVSNMSPEDSSIYLCSVGGQGFEAFFGQGTRLTVV.

This sequence joins TRBV11-2 and TRBJ1-4; D not resolved. There are 14 residues in the CDR3. The V gene's germline CDR1 is SGHAT and CDR2 FQNNGV. Between the trimmed V and J ends, which lost 5 bases and 4 bases, there was a span of 11 bases. CDR3 sequence reads: CASSHQPGNEKLFF. The CDR3 region has the DNA TGTGCCAGCAGCCACCAGCCGGGTAATGAAAAACTGTTTTTT.

The V gene is TRBV18, the J gene TRBJ1-3; 12 bases line up with TRBD1. Germline V CDR1 and CDR2: KGHSH, LQKENI. Unmatched junction bases numbered 15, after V lost 3 bases and J lost 3 bases. The CDR3 covers 20 residues. CDR3 nucleotide sequence: TGTGCCAGCTCACCGATAATTCCATCCGGGACAGGGGGCGGTGGAAACACCATATATTTT. The encoded protein is CASSPIIPSGTGGGGNTIYF.

The chain links TRBV18 to TRBJ2-7, with TRBD2 identical over 16 bases. V was clipped by 3 bases and J by 5 bases; unmatched bases: 4. The CDR3 length is 16 residues. CDR1 is KGHSH and CDR2 is LQKENI in the germline V gene. In DNA form, the CDR3 reads TGTGCCAGCTCACCCCCGGGACTAGCGGGGGGGGACGAGCAGTACTTC. It translates to CASSPPGLAGGDEQYF.

The J gene is TRBJ2-5, the V gene TRBV5-1; 8 nucleotides match TRBD1. The germline gives CDR1 SGHRS, CDR2 YFSETQ. This CDR3 is built from 15 residues. V was clipped by 4 bases and J by 5 bases; unmatched bases: 10. The CDR3 nucleotides read TGCGCCAGCAGCCATACACGGACAGGGAGCGAGACCCAGTACTTC. Translation gives CASSHTRTGSETQYF.

The CDR3 spells CASSIGSGARETQYF. The CDR3 bases are TGTGCCAGTAGTATAGGGTCAGGGGCTCGGGAGACCCAGTACTTC. The chain recombines TRBV19 with TRBJ2-5, with a tentative D call TRBD1 (6 bases). The length of the CDR3 is 15 residues. Trimming took off 1 base at V and 5 bases at J, with 14 bases between the two ends. CDR1 and CDR2 (germline): LNHDA, SQIVND (reference sequence).